The 31 T cell receptor beta chains listed next were all sequenced from one sample in a study of T-cell memory formation after mild COVID-19. One entry per CDR3 protein, called by TCRdb with MiXCR from the 5' RACE reads. The sample has under 200,000 distinct CDR3 sequences, 11% seen once. Sequenced sample: PBMCs or a T cell subset sorted from them (not recorded which). The receptors were gathered from a man younger than 35 who had mild COVID-19 (a few samples of this study predate the infection). Cell type and time point are not known.

This clonotype has just a few counts. This rearrangement joins TRBV20-1 to TRBJ2-4, with TRBD1 matching over 8 bases. Germline V gene lookup returns CDR1 DFQATT and CDR2 SNEGSKA (reference sequence). V dropped 5 bases and J dropped 8; count of bases not matched to a gene: 8. This CDR3 has 13 amino acids. The DNA of the CDR3 is TGCAGTGCTGAGACGACAGGGGAGGACATTCAGTACTTC. Protein: CSAETTGEDIQYF.

This clonotype was counted only a few times. The chain employs TRBV20-1 and TRBJ1-4; D remains unclear. Germline V gene data show CDR1 as DFQATT and CDR2 as SNEGSKA (reference sequence). The germline V and J ends were trimmed by 6 bases and 3 bases, with 14 bases remaining between them. The CDR3 consists of 14 residues. CDR3 sequence: CSAYRGGANEKLFF. CDR3 nucleotides: TGCAGTGCCTATCGCGGTGGGGCTAATGAAAAACTGTTTTTT.

Only a few counts were recorded for this clonotype. This chain links TRBV27 with TRBJ2-3, with TRBD2 matching 9 bases. Trimming took 4 bases from V and 6 from J; bases not matched to a gene: 8. Germline CDR1 and CDR2: MNHEY and SMNVEV (reference sequence). The CDR3 covers 15 residues. CDR3 loop: CASSSFAGGPDTQYF. In DNA, the CDR3 is TGTGCCAGCAGTTCCTTTGCGGGGGGGCCGGATACGCAGTATTTT.

This clonotype was found a few times. The chain uses TRBV20-1 and TRBJ2-2; no reliable D call. Germline V lookup: CDR1 DFQATT, CDR2 SNEGSKA (reference sequence). V lost 6 bases and J 12 bases, leaving 14 bases between the germline ends. CDR3 length equals 11 residues. CDR3 in amino acids: CSAVDQRKLFF. The DNA of the CDR3 is TGCAGTGCGGTCGACCAGAGGAAGCTGTTTTTT.

The table lists this clonotype with many counts. CDR3 amino acids: CASSQSRLAGDTQYF. The CDR3 DNA is TGCGCCAGCAGTCAATCCAGGCTAGCGGGGGATACGCAGTATTTT. The chain has TRBV4-3 and TRBJ2-3; 9 positions match TRBD2. This CDR3 contains 15 residues. Germline values: CDR1 LGHNA, CDR2 YSLEER. The junction had 10 bases not matched to a gene; V was cut back by 6 bases and J by 6 bases.

The chain joins TRBV6-1 to TRBJ2-7; maybe TRBD1 (5 bases). This CDR3 is 14 amino acids long. Trimming took off 2 bases at V and 0 bases at J, with 8 bases between the two ends. The germline gives CDR1 MNHNS, CDR2 SASEGT. Written as DNA, the CDR3 is TGTGCCAGCAGTGAACGACAGTACTCCTACGAGCAGTACTTC. Translating it yields CASSERQYSYEQYF.

This clonotype was recorded a few times. The rearrangement joins TRBV7-2 to TRBJ2-7; a possible D gene is TRBD2 (6 bases). V was trimmed by 2 bases and J by 5 bases, leaving 10 bases between them. This CDR3 has 13 amino acids. Germline CDR1 is SGHTA and CDR2 is FQGNSA. The CDR3 region has the DNA TGTGCCAGCAGCTTAAGGTCGGGGGACGAGCAGTACGTC. It codes for CASSLRSGDEQYV.

There are many counts of this clonotype. The genes are TRBV10-3 and TRBJ1-6, with no clear D. V shed 10 bases and J shed 9 bases, with 19 bases lying between them. This CDR3 spans 14 amino acids. Looked up from germline, CDR1 is ENHRY and CDR2 is SYGVKD. This CDR3 is CATSEVRAGSPLHF. Written as DNA, the CDR3 is TGTGCCACGTCTGAGGTCAGAGCCGGTTCACCCCTCCACTTT.

This clonotype was counted between two and nine times. The chain employs TRBV12-3 or TRBV12-4 and TRBJ1-5; D gene ambiguous. Trimming took 7 bases from V and 5 from J, leaving 9 bases between them. CDR3 length: 12 residues. This CDR3 is CASTREDQPQHF. DNA of the CDR3: TGTGCCAGCACTCGGGAAGATCAGCCCCAGCATTTT.

This clonotype was recorded a few times. The rearrangement uses TRBV25-1 and TRBJ2-2; D gene unclear. The germline V and J ends were trimmed by 3 bases and 4 bases, with 9 bases remaining between them. Germline CDR1 is MGHDK and CDR2 is SYGVNS. The CDR3 has 14 residues. CDR3 DNA: TGTGCCAGCAGTGAGGTTTTGTTCACCGGGGAGCTGTTTTTT. Translated, it gives CASSEVLFTGELFF.

The V call is TRBV5-1, the J call TRBJ2-2; unclear D gene. The CDR3 covers 15 residues. The germline gives CDR1 SGHRS, CDR2 YFSETQ. The V and J ends lost 2 bases and 4 bases respectively, with 12 bases between them. CDR3 protein: CASSLSRPSTGELFF. The DNA of the CDR3 is TGCGCCAGCAGCTTAAGTCGACCATCCACCGGGGAGCTGTTTTTT.

This clonotype was seen a few times. J is TRBJ2-5 and V is TRBV11-2; 8 bases fit TRBD1. The CDR3 contains 16 residues. Germline values: CDR1 SGHAT, CDR2 FQNNGV. With V trimmed by 2 bases and J by 2 bases, 7 bases remained unmatched. CDR3 nucleotide sequence: TGTGCCAGCAGCTTAAGGGATGGGACAGGTCAAGAGACCCAGTACTTC. Translation: CASSLRDGTGQETQYF.

The chain uses TRBV20-1 and TRBJ2-7, with 7 bases matching TRBD1. The CDR3 loop spans 12 amino acids. After removal of 4 bases from V and 3 bases from J, the junction contained 3 bases not matched to a gene. The germline V gene has CDR1 DFQATT and CDR2 SNEGSKA (reference sequence). In DNA, the CDR3 is TGCAGTGCTACCCGACAGGGCTACGAGCAGTACGTC. Encoded protein: CSATRQGYEQYV.

This chain joins TRBV7-9 and TRBJ2-1; the D gene is possibly TRBD2 (6 bases). The V end was cut by 6 bases, the J end by 2 bases, with 14 bases between. This CDR3 comprises 15 residues. CDR1 is SEHNR and CDR2 is FQNEAQ in the germline V gene (reference sequence). CDR3 amino acids: CASSRLAPTYNEQFF. The CDR3, as DNA: TGTGCCAGCAGTCGTCTAGCGCCTACCTACAATGAGCAGTTCTTC.

V and J are TRBV28 and TRBJ2-7, with a weak D call TRBD1 (6 bases). The CDR3 is 13 amino acids. Germline V gene sequence: CDR1 MDHEN, CDR2 SYDVKM. The ends were cut back, 2 bases at V and 8 bases at J, with 13 bases in the middle. The CDR3 DNA sequence: TGTGCCAGCAGTTTAACCGGGACACTACAGCAGTACGTC. This codes for CASSLTGTLQQYV.

The chain is built from TRBV5-1 and TRBJ1-3; D is unclear. The V end lost 0 bases, the J end lost 5 bases, and 6 bases lay between the germline ends. CDR3 length: 13 amino acids. CDR1 SGHRS and CDR2 YFSETQ come from the germline V gene. This CDR3 reads CASSLGVRNTIYF. The CDR3 DNA sequence: TGCGCCAGCAGCTTGGGGGTACGAAACACCATATATTTT.

The genes are TRBV12-3 or TRBV12-4 and TRBJ2-1, with TRBD2 matching 16 bases. The CDR3 spans 16 residues. V gave up 7 bases and J gave up 8 bases; unmatched junction bases: 8. The CDR3 bases are TGTGCCAGCAAACCGGGACTAGCGGGGGGGATAGATGAGCAGTTCTTC. The encoded protein is CASKPGLAGGIDEQFF.

The chain joins TRBV20-1 to TRBJ2-7; D not certain. There are 13 residues in the CDR3. V was trimmed by 0 bases and J by 1 base, leaving 7 bases between them. Germline V gives CDR1 DFQATT, CDR2 SNEGSKA (reference sequence). CDR3 nucleotide sequence: TGCAGTGCTAGAGATCCCGGTTCCTACGAGCAGTACGTC. Translating gives CSARDPGSYEQYV.

CDR3 in amino acids: CASKLPAYF. The CDR3 bases are TGTGCCAGCAAACTCCCCGCGTACTTC. This chain links TRBV5-4 with TRBJ2-7; D gene ambiguous. V gave up 6 bases and J gave up 12 bases, with 10 bases separating them. CDR3 size: 9 residues. Germline CDR1 reads SGHNT; CDR2 reads YYREEE (reference sequence).

The chain recombines TRBV9 with TRBJ2-5; no clear D gene. In germline, CDR1 is SGDLS, CDR2 YYNGEE. V was cut by 3 bases and J by 1 base, with 13 bases left in between. The CDR3 covers 15 residues. The CDR3 loop reads CASSAEAGVQETQYF. CDR3 nucleotides: TGTGCCAGCAGCGCCGAGGCCGGCGTCCAAGAGACCCAGTACTTC.

In its sample, this clonotype was seen a few times. This chain uses TRBV5-1 with TRBJ2-3; 8 bases line up with TRBD1. This CDR3 contains 15 residues. Germline V gene data show CDR1 as SGHRS and CDR2 as YFSETQ. The V gene end was trimmed by 5 bases and the J gene end by 1 base; junction bases not matched to a gene: 6. The CDR3 reads CASSRLGQGTDTQYF. In DNA, the CDR3 is TGCGCCAGCAGTAGGCTGGGACAGGGCACAGATACGCAGTATTTT.

In its sample, this clonotype was seen a few times. The rearrangement links TRBV29-1 to TRBJ1-3; D is perhaps TRBD1 (5 bases). The germline V gene has CDR1 SQVTM and CDR2 ANQGSEA. The ends were cut back, 5 bases at V and 0 bases at J, with 11 bases in the middle. The CDR3 has 14 amino acids. The CDR3 bases are TGCAGCGTTCGGGACTTCAGCTCTGGAAACACCATATATTTT. Protein sequence: CSVRDFSSGNTIYF. Variable domain in full (rest from reference TRBV29-1 and TRBJ1-3): SAVISQKPSRDICQRGTSLTIQCQVDSQVTMMFWYRQQPGQSLTLIATANQGSEATYESGFVIDKFPISRPNLTFSTLTVSNMSPEDSSIYLCSVRDFSSGNTIYFGEGSWLTVV.

This clonotype was counted between two and nine times. The V call is TRBV5-4, the J call TRBJ2-3; D is perhaps TRBD1 (6 bases). V gave up 4 bases and J gave up 0 bases, with 15 bases separating them. Looked up from germline, CDR1 is SGHNT and CDR2 is YYREEE (reference sequence). This CDR3 comprises 16 residues. The CDR3 nucleotides read TGTGCCAGCAGCACCGGGCCTGGACAGAGCACAGATACGCAGTATTTT. This gives the protein CASSTGPGQSTDTQYF.

There are a few counts of this clonotype. The gene calls are TRBV18 and TRBJ2-5; D possibly matches TRBD1 or TRBD2 (6 bases each). The V end was cut by 2 bases, the J end by 4 bases, with 14 bases between. The CDR3 is made up of 15 amino acids. Germline V gene lookup returns CDR1 KGHSH and CDR2 LQKENI. CDR3: CASSPSVRGPETQYF. The DNA of the CDR3 is TGTGCCAGCTCACCATCGGTACGGGGGCCAGAGACCCAGTACTTC.

V is TRBV5-1 and J is TRBJ2-3, with D possibly being TRBD1 or TRBD2 (5 bases each). V dropped 2 bases and J dropped 0 bases, with 10 bases sitting between them. The germline CDR1 and CDR2 sequences are SGHRS and YFSETQ. The CDR3 spans 15 residues. The CDR3 region is CASSLGELSTDTQYF. Here the CDR3 DNA reads TGCGCCAGCAGCTTAGGGGAGCTTAGCACAGATACGCAGTATTTT.

Only a few counts were recorded for this clonotype. The CDR3, as DNA: TGTGCCACCAGTCGACAGGCGGGGACTGAAGCTTTCTTT. This translates into CATSRQAGTEAFF. V gene TRBV24-1 combines with J gene TRBJ1-1, with D tentatively TRBD1 (6 bases). V was trimmed by 6 bases and J by 5 bases, leaving 12 bases between them. CDR3 length equals 13 residues. CDR1 is KGHDR and CDR2 is SFDVKD in the germline V gene.

The sample holds many counts of this clonotype. CDR3 protein: CSAIRPATDYEQYF. The CDR3 DNA sequence: TGCAGTGCGATCCGCCCGGCCACAGACTACGAGCAGTACTTC. The chain employs TRBV20-1 and TRBJ2-7; D remains ambiguous. Trimming took off 6 bases at V and 3 bases at J, with 18 bases between the two ends. Looked up from germline, CDR1 is DFQATT and CDR2 is SNEGSKA (reference sequence). The CDR3 has 14 residues.

The chain combines TRBV6-5 with TRBJ2-1; tentative D call: TRBD2 (6 bases). The germline CDR1 and CDR2 sequences are MNHEY and SVGAGI. Trimming cost V 8 bases and J 0 bases, with 23 bases left between them. This CDR3 is 18 amino acids long. The CDR3: CASDRKRRDLSSYNEQFF. The CDR3 DNA is TGTGCCAGCGACAGAAAAAGGAGGGACCTGAGCTCCTACAATGAGCAGTTCTTC.

This clonotype appeared a few times. The CDR3 DNA reads as TGCAGTGCTAGTTCCCAGGGGGACGAGCAGTACTTC. Translated: CSASSQGDEQYF. The J gene is TRBJ2-7, the V gene TRBV20-1; 7 bases are shared with TRBD1. The ends lost 3 bases at V and 5 bases at J; junction bases unmatched: 4. The CDR3 is 12 residues long. Germline CDR1 reads DFQATT; CDR2 reads SNEGSKA (reference sequence).

The V gene is TRBV5-6, the J gene TRBJ1-1, with a possible D match to TRBD1 (5 bases). There are 16 residues in the CDR3. Germline V gives CDR1 SGHDT, CDR2 YYEEEE. Trimming removed 3 bases at V and 4 bases at J, with 19 bases between. CDR3 nucleotides: TGTGCCAGCAGCTATGGCGGCGATGTCGGGGGCACTGAAGCTTTCTTT. This gives the protein CASSYGGDVGGTEAFF.

This clonotype occurred a few times. J is TRBJ1-4 and V is TRBV18; D is ambiguous. The germline CDR1 and CDR2 sequences are KGHSH and LQKENI. V lost 4 bases to trimming and J lost 0 bases, with 6 bases between them. The CDR3 covers 14 residues. In DNA, the CDR3 is TGTGCCAGCTCACGGCAGGCAACTAATGAAAAACTGTTTTTT. This translates into CASSRQATNEKLFF.